The 28 T cell receptor beta chains below all came from one sample that was sequenced in a study of T cell responses to AZD1222 COVID-19 vaccine. Sequenced by immunoSEQ multiplex PCR; TCRdb stores in-frame clones only, minus some. The sample holds 100,000 to 150,000 clones; 88% are singletons and the top ten take 7.6%. Sequencing was performed on peripheral blood, taken on day 0 of AZD1222 vaccination. The receptors were sampled from an adult in good health.

V gene TRBV2 combines with J gene TRBJ1-4; 10 nucleotides line up with TRBD1. The CDR3 spans 14 residues. V was pared by 6 bases and J by 7 bases, with 5 bases of the junction left unmatched. CDR1 is SNHLY, CDR2 FYNNEI, per germline. The CDR3 loop reads CASRDGTGVEKLFF. The CDR3 region has the DNA TGTGCCAGCAGAGACGGGACAGGGGTTGAAAAACTGTTTTTT.

The table lists this clone with a few counts. A read error is likely, as this CDR3 ends without the conserved phenylalanine or tryptophan. The DNA is omitted, as the CDR3 cannot be located on it reliably, and the CDR3 follows TCRdb's listing. V usage is TRBV28 and J usage is TRBJ2-7; the DNA was not compared with TRBD1, the D call given in the table. Germline CDR1 reads MDHEN; CDR2 reads SYDVKM. The CDR3 region is 14 residues in length, termini included. CDR3 sequence reads: CASSLSNRGDPTFT.

The chain carries TRBV12-5 and TRBJ1-3, with D maybe TRBD1 (6 bases). CDR3 length: 12 amino acids. From germline, CDR1 is LGHNT and CDR2 FRNRAP. Deletions cut 8 bases from V and 3 bases from J, with 8 bases between. The CDR3 is CASRGVGNTIYF. CDR3 DNA sequence: TGTGCTAGTAGGGGGGTTGGAAACACCATATATTTT. The whole variable domain, remainder taken from reference TRBV12-5 and TRBJ1-3, is DARVTQTPRHKVTEMGQEVTMRCQPILGHNTVFWYRQTMMQGLELLAYFRNRAPLDDSGMPKDRFSAEMPDATLATLKIQPSEPRDSAVYFCASRGVGNTIYFGEGSWLTVV.

The CDR3 coding sequence is TGTGCCATGGGACAGGGGGATCAGCCCCAGCATTTT. Translation gives CAMGQGDQPQHF. The rearrangement uses TRBV10-3 and TRBJ1-5, with 11 bases aligning to TRBD1. This CDR3 has 12 amino acids. Germline-derived CDR1 and CDR2 are ENHRY and SYGVKD. Trimming cost V 9 bases and J 5 bases; bases outside gene matches: 0.

This chain joins TRBV6-2 or TRBV6-3 and TRBJ2-3, with D perhaps given as TRBD1 or TRBD2 (5 bases each). Per the germline V gene, CDR1 is MNHEY and CDR2 is SVGEGT. The ends were cut back, 1 base at V and 13 bases at J, with 15 bases in the middle. The CDR3 has 13 amino acids. CDR3 region: CASSYYSGTKEYF. In DNA, the CDR3 is TGTGCCAGCAGTTACTATAGTGGGACCAAGGAGTATTTT.

This chain connects TRBV4-3 to TRBJ2-1; D remains ambiguous. The germline gives CDR1 LGHNA, CDR2 YSLEER. The CDR3 sequence is 15 residues long. Trimming pared 6 bases from V and 5 bases from J, leaving 17 bases between. Here the CDR3 DNA reads TGCGCCAGCAGTTCCCAAGGTCCCCAACACAATGAGCAGTTCTTC. Residues: CASSSQGPQHNEQFF.

The CDR3 DNA sequence: TGTGCCAGCAGCCTGCGAGGAACAACTAATGAAAAACTGTTTTTT. Its protein is CASSLRGTTNEKLFF. The chain joins TRBV5-8 to TRBJ1-4; D gene unclear. V lost 4 bases, J lost 0 bases, and 10 bases lay in between. CDR1 and CDR2 from the germline V gene are SGHTS and YDEGEE. The CDR3 loop spans 15 amino acids.

This CDR3 is CASSLGQNNQPQHF. CDR3 coding DNA: TGTGCCAGCAGCTTGGGCCAGAACAATCAGCCCCAGCATTTT. V is TRBV5-6 and J is TRBJ1-5; D is uncertain. CDR1 is SGHDT, CDR2 YYEEEE, per germline. CDR3 length equals 14 residues. V gave up 0 bases and J gave up 3 bases, with 7 bases separating them.

The chain recombines TRBV30 with TRBJ1-6, with a possible D match to TRBD1 (5 bases). The CDR3 length is 15 residues. Germline-derived CDR1 and CDR2 are GTSNPN and SVGIG (reference sequence). Trimming took off 4 bases at V and 3 bases at J, with 13 bases between the two ends. The DNA of the CDR3 is TGTGCCTGGACCCCTGGGGCGAACTATAATTCACCCCTCCACTTT. Translating it yields CAWTPGANYNSPLHF.

V and J are TRBV6-5 and TRBJ2-7; 7 bases line up with TRBD2. The V and J ends lost 2 bases and 2 bases, in that order; junction bases with no gene match: 9. Germline V gene lookup returns CDR1 MNHEY and CDR2 SVGAGI. The CDR3 is made up of 16 amino acids. The CDR3 loop reads CASSYGGGPGAYEQYF. The CDR3 coding sequence is TGTGCCAGCAGTTACGGGGGAGGGCCAGGAGCCTACGAGCAGTACTTC.

The rearrangement joins TRBV19 to TRBJ1-1; maybe TRBD1 (5 bases). V shed 5 bases and J shed 6 bases, with 22 bases lying between them. CDR1 and CDR2 (germline): LNHDA, SQIVND (reference sequence). The CDR3 runs 16 residues. In nucleotides, the CDR3 is TGTGCCAGTAGTCCCTTCGGGGGTTCAAGGAAGTCTGAAGCTTTCTTT. This translates into CASSPFGGSRKSEAFF. Variable domain in full (rest from reference TRBV19 and TRBJ1-1): DGGITQSPKYLFRKEGQNVTLSCEQNLNHDAMYWYRQDPGQGLRLIYYSQIVNDFQKGDIAEGYSVSREKKESFPLTVTSAQKNPTAFYLCASSPFGGSRKSEAFFGQGTRLTVV.

The rearrangement uses TRBV11-1 and TRBJ2-2; D not resolved. The V end lost 4 bases, the J end lost 4 bases, and 13 bases lay between the germline ends. The CDR3 totals 15 residues. The germline V gene encodes CDR1 SGHAT and CDR2 FQDESV (reference sequence). The CDR3 sequence: CASSSLAASTGELFF. The CDR3 bases are TGTGCCAGCAGCTCACTGGCAGCTTCCACCGGGGAGCTGTTTTTT.

The chain uses TRBV6-2 or TRBV6-3 and TRBJ1-1; D unclear. Germline CDR1 reads MNHEY; CDR2 reads SVGEGT. This CDR3 region has 16 residues. Trimming took 2 bases from V and 5 from J, leaving 18 bases between them. The CDR3 sequence is CASSYPDTELRTEAFF. Written as DNA, the CDR3 is TGTGCCAGCAGTTACCCCGACACGGAATTGAGGACTGAAGCTTTCTTT.

The chain is built from TRBV18 and TRBJ2-7, with D perhaps TRBD2 (6 bases). In germline, CDR1 is KGHSH, CDR2 LQKENI. V was cut by 2 bases and J by 4 bases, with 12 bases left in between. The CDR3 is made up of 14 amino acids. The CDR3 here is CASSPSQGGYEQYF. In DNA form, the CDR3 reads TGTGCCAGCTCACCATCTCAGGGAGGTTACGAGCAGTACTTC.

The chain employs TRBV12-3 or TRBV12-4 and TRBJ2-7; D possibly corresponds to TRBD2 (5 bases). The CDR3 contains 12 residues. V was pared by 3 bases and J by 5 bases, with 8 bases between. The CDR3 region has the DNA TGTGCCAGCAGTTTCCCCGGGGACGAGCAGTACTTC. Its translation: CASSFPGDEQYF.

The CDR3 DNA is TGTGCCAGCAGCCAAAATCCAGGGGGCAGTCAGCCCCAGCATTTT. It specifies CASSQNPGGSQPQHF. The chain joins TRBV3-1 (or the pseudogene TRBV3-2) to TRBJ1-5, with 8 bases that match TRBD1. CDR3 size: 15 residues. The ends lost 2 bases at V and 6 bases at J; junction bases unmatched: 6. Germline V lookup: CDR1 LGHDT, CDR2 YNNKEL (reference sequence).

This chain joins TRBV4-1 and TRBJ1-6; D is ambiguous. V dropped 1 base and J dropped 3 bases, with 10 bases sitting between them. The CDR3 is 16 residues long. CDR1 is MGHRA, CDR2 YSYEKL, per germline. CDR3: CASSQVHVIYNSPLHF. CDR3 sequence (DNA): TGCGCCAGCAGCCAAGTCCACGTAATCTATAATTCACCCCTCCACTTT.

V gene TRBV6-6 combines with J gene TRBJ2-3; 8 bases align to TRBD2. Germline CDR1 MNHNY, CDR2 SVGAGI (reference sequence). J lost 1 base, V lost 6 bases, and 9 bases had no gene match. The CDR3 runs 16 residues. This CDR3 reads CASRTPSGRRTDTQYF. The CDR3 DNA is TGTGCCAGCAGAACACCTAGCGGGCGACGCACAGATACGCAGTATTTT.

The chain couples TRBV20-1 to TRBJ2-7; D is undetermined. V was shortened by 5 bases and J by 0 bases, with 2 bases between the two germline ends. The germline V gene has CDR1 DFQATT and CDR2 SNEGSKA (reference sequence). The CDR3 runs 10 residues. The CDR3 region is CSALSYEQYF. For the CDR3, the DNA is TGCAGTGCTCTCTCCTACGAGCAGTACTTC.

The rearrangement uses TRBV6-1 and TRBJ1-5, with D possibly matching TRBD1 (6 bases). This CDR3 has 13 residues. The V and J ends lost 10 bases and 5 bases respectively, with 15 bases between them. CDR1 and CDR2 from the germline V gene are MNHNS and SASEGT. For the CDR3, the DNA is TGTGCCACGAAAAGGGGGGGGGATCAGCCCCAGCATTTT. Translation gives CATKRGGDQPQHF.

The chain is built from TRBV7-9 and TRBJ1-2; a possible D gene is TRBD1 (5 bases). The germline gives CDR1 SEHNR, CDR2 FQNEAQ (reference sequence). The CDR3 has 13 residues. Deletions cut 5 bases from V and 2 bases from J, with 9 bases between. The CDR3 sequence is CASSERDNYGYTF. As DNA, the CDR3 is TGTGCCAGCAGCGAACGGGACAACTATGGCTACACCTTC.

This clone was counted only a few times. The rearrangement links TRBV28 to TRBJ1-3, with a possible D match to TRBD1 (6 bases). V shed 5 bases and J shed 0 bases, with 11 bases lying between them. Looked up from germline, CDR1 is MDHEN and CDR2 is SYDVKM. There are 15 residues in the CDR3. CDR3 DNA: TGTGCCAGCAGTCCAGGGGCACGCTCTGGAAACACCATATATTTT. This sequence encodes CASSPGARSGNTIYF.

This chain connects TRBV3-1 (or the pseudogene TRBV3-2) to TRBJ1-2; D not certain. CDR3 length: 14 residues. Germline V gene sequence: CDR1 LGHDT, CDR2 YNNKEL (reference sequence). V lost 1 base and J lost 1, with 7 bases in between. The CDR3 bases are TGTGCCAGCAGCCAAGGTGGTCATAACTATGGCTACACCTTC. Translated, it gives CASSQGGHNYGYTF.

This rearrangement joins TRBV5-4 to TRBJ1-1; no reliable D call. There are 13 residues in the CDR3. The germline CDR1 and CDR2 sequences are SGHNT and YYREEE (reference sequence). The V and J ends lost 0 bases and 11 bases respectively, with 14 bases between them. CDR3 in DNA: TGTGCCAGCAGCTTGGCCGGGGTGGGATCCGCTTTCTTT. Translated, it gives CASSLAGVGSAFF.

CDR3 DNA: TGTGCCTGGAGTGTACGAGCAGGAACCGGGGAGCTGTTTTTT. This translates into CAWSVRAGTGELFF. The rearrangement links TRBV30 to TRBJ2-2; D is uncertain. V was clipped by 0 bases and J by 5 bases, with 10 bases between them. The CDR3 covers 14 residues. Germline CDR1 GTSNPN, CDR2 SVGIG (reference sequence).

V gene TRBV4-1 combines with J gene TRBJ2-3; TRBD1 agrees at 7 bases. V was pared by 0 bases and J by 6 bases, with 3 bases of the junction left unmatched. CDR1 is MGHRA and CDR2 is YSYEKL in the germline V gene. There are 14 residues in the CDR3. CDR3: CASSQEIRGDTQYF. In nucleotides, the CDR3 is TGCGCCAGCAGCCAAGAAATCAGGGGGGATACGCAGTATTTT.

The V gene is TRBV10-1, the J gene TRBJ2-5; D perhaps matches TRBD1 (7 bases). Germline CDR1 WNHNN, CDR2 SYGVQD (reference sequence). The CDR3 sequence is 15 residues long. V was clipped by 3 bases and J by 2 bases, with 13 bases between them. The CDR3 DNA sequence: TGCGCCAGCAGTGACTCGGCAGGGGGGCAAGAGACCCAGTACTTC. The encoded protein is CASSDSAGGQETQYF.

This sequence joins TRBV6-5 and TRBJ2-3, with D maybe TRBD2 (6 bases). Germline values: CDR1 MNHEY, CDR2 SVGAGI. Trimming cost V 2 bases and J 1 base, with 10 bases left between them. The CDR3 spans 15 residues. CDR3 nucleotides: TGTGCCAGCAGTTACGGGGGGTCCCGCACAGATACGCAGTATTTT. Encoded protein: CASSYGGSRTDTQYF.